This TCR beta chain appears in the sequencing data of a study of blood T cell repertoires in COVID-19. Only in-frame clones appear in the TCRdb table, and some are missing; sequencing was by immunoSEQ multiplex PCR. The repertoire holds more than 250,000 clones, with 70% to 90% as singletons. J lost 4 bases, V lost 6 bases, and 10 bases had no gene match. Germline V gene data show CDR1 as SGHRS and CDR2 as YFSETQ. The CDR3 spans 15 residues. The sequence came from a woman aged 25 to 39 with COVID-19, enrolled during active disease. This chain links TRBV5-1 with TRBJ1-3, with 7 bases matching TRBD1. Sequences were obtained from peripheral blood. The CDR3 is CASTHGAGGGNTIYF. CDR3 nucleotides: TGCGCCAGCACCCACGGGGCAGGGGGAGGAAACACCATATATTTT.